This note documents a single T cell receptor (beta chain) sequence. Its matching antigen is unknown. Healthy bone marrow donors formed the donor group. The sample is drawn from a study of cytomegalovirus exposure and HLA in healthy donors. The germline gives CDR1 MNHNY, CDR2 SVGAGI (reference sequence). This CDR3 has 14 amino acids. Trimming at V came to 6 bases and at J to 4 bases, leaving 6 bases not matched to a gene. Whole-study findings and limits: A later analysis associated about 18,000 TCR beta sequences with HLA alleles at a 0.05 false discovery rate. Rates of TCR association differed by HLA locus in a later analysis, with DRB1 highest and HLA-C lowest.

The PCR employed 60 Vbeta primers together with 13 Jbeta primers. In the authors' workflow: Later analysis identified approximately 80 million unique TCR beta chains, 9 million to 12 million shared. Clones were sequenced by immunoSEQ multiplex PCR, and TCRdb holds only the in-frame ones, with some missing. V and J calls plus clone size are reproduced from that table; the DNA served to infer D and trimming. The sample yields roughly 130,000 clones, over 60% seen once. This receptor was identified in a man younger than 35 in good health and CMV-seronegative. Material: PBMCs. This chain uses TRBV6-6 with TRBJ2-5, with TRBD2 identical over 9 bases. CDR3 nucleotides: TGTGCCAGCAGAACCGGGACTAGCAGAGAGACCCAGTACTTC. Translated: CASRTGTSRETQYF.